This TCR beta chain was documented in a study of blood T cell repertoires in COVID-19. This CDR3 is 17 amino acids long. Germline V gene lookup returns CDR1 LGHNT and CDR2 FRNRAP. Trimming at V came to 0 bases and at J to 1 base, leaving 5 bases not matched to a gene. In the source study's methods: Amplification of reference gene primers was used by the study to estimate nucleated cell counts. The data were produced by immunoSEQ multiplex PCR, yet TCRdb's version contains in-frame clones alone and is incomplete. V and J calls and clone size are as listed in that table; D and trimming were resolved from the DNA. The sample has approximately 150,000 clones, around 80% seen once.

The V gene is TRBV12-5, the J gene TRBJ1-5; 8 bases align to TRBD1. The receptor comes from a man aged 35 to 55 with acute COVID-19. Sequenced sample: PBMCs or T cells enriched from blood (not recorded which). CDR3 protein: CASGLVRTGGSNQPQHF. DNA of the CDR3: TGTGCTAGTGGTTTGGTACGCACAGGGGGAAGCAATCAGCCCCAGCATTTT.